This T cell receptor beta chain was identified during a study of blood T cell repertoires in COVID-19. Study information: Both acute and convalescent COVID-19 samples were obtained from the United States, Italy and Spain.

Clones were sequenced by immunoSEQ multiplex PCR, and TCRdb holds only the in-frame ones, with some missing. In the table there are under 200,000 clones, about 85% of which are singletons. CDR3 length: 14 residues. V was trimmed by 2 bases and J by 6 bases, leaving 11 bases between them. Germline V gives CDR1 SGHAT, CDR2 FQNNGV. Sequenced sample: peripheral blood. The rearrangement links TRBV11-2 to TRBJ2-1, with a tentative D call TRBD1 (6 bases). This receptor was obtained from a man aged 55 to 70 who had recovered from COVID-19. The CDR3 loop reads CASSLWGPGNEQFF. CDR3 in DNA: TGTGCCAGCAGCTTATGGGGGCCCGGCAATGAGCAGTTCTTC.